Sequencing of this T cell receptor (beta chain) was carried out in a study of coeliac disease. Repertoires were generated with immunoSEQ multiplex PCR, while TCRdb's copy carries only in-frame clones and drops some. Of about 3,000 clones in the sample, nearly 65% were seen once. V lost 6 bases and J lost 0, with 21 bases in between. Germline assignment: CDR1 MDHEN and CDR2 SYDVKM. CDR3 size: 18 residues. V is TRBV28 and J is TRBJ1-3; D perhaps matches TRBD1 (5 bases). This clonotype originated in a woman aged 45-65 years without celiac disease. Sequencing was carried out using lymphocytes from the gut lamina propria. The CDR3 DNA follows: TGTGCCAGCAGCACCCATCGCAGGGCCTATGCCTCTGGAAACACCATATATTTT. It yields the protein CASSTHRRAYASGNTIYF.